This TCR beta chain comes out of a study of OX40 agonist ivuxolimab in advanced cancers. Study-level points and caveats: Relatively little clonal expansion, among the lowest observed, appeared in partial responders at 0.1-3.0 mg/kg. CD8+ T cells were the subset that, on average, had more expanded clones than CD4+. Still undetermined is the antigen specificity of the expanded peripheral T cells. Both blood CD4+ and CD8+ T cells showed clonal growth by week 6 at 0.1 to 3.0 mg/kg.

The data were produced by immunoSEQ multiplex PCR, yet TCRdb's version contains in-frame clones alone and is incomplete. The table has tens of thousands of clones, 91% seen once. This CDR3 region has 15 residues. The germline gives CDR1 MNHEY, CDR2 SMNVEV (reference sequence). V was shortened by 2 bases and J by 2 bases, with 13 bases between the two germline ends. On this clone: Its antigen remains unidentified.

This TCR was recovered from an adult with an advanced solid tumor such as melanoma, head and neck, liver or kidney cancer. Sequencing used CD4+ or CD8+ T cells sorted from blood, obtained in a trial of the OX40 agonist ivuxolimab. The chain links TRBV27 to TRBJ2-7, with D possibly matching TRBD1 (6 bases). The CDR3 here is CASSLLRDNPYEQYF. CDR3 in DNA: TGTGCCAGCAGTTTACTCCGGGACAACCCCTACGAGCAGTACTTC.